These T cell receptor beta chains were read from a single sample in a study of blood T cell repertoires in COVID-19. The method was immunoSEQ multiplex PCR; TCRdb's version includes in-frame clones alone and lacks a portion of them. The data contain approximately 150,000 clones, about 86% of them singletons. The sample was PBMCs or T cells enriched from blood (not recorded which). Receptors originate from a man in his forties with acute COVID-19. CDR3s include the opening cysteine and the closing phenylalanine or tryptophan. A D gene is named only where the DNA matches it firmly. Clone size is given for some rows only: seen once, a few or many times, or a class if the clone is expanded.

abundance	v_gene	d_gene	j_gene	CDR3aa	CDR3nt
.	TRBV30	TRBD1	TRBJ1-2	CAWLYAGTGRGYTF	TGTGCCTGGCTGTACGCAGGGACAGGGCGAGGCTACACCTTC
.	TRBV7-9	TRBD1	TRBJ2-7	CASSLEGQSYEQYF	TGTGCCAGCAGCTTAGAGGGACAGTCGTACGAGCAGTACTTC
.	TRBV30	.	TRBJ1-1	CAWRHKGVDTEAFF	TGTGCCTGGAGGCACAAGGGGGTGGACACTGAAGCTTTCTTT
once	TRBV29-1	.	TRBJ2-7	CSVVIYYEQYF	TGCAGCGTTGTAATTTACTACGAGCAGTACTTC
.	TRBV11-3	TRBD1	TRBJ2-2	CASSLGDRGQDGELFF	TGTGCCAGCAGCTTAGGAGACAGGGGGCAAGACGGGGAGCTGTTTTTT
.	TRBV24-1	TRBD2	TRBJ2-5	CATSDATSGSWETQYF	TGTGCCACCAGTGATGCGACTAGCGGGAGTTGGGAGACCCAGTACTTC
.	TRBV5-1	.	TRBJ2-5	CASSLVGAGETQYF	TGCGCCAGCAGCTTGGTGGGGGCGGGTGAGACCCAGTACTTC
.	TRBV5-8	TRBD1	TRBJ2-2	CASSLADRSTGELFF	TGTGCCAGCAGCTTGGCGGACAGGAGCACCGGGGAGCTGTTTTTT
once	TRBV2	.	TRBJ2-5	CASSPRTRQTQETQYF	TGTGCCAGCAGCCCTAGAACTCGACAGACCCAAGAGACCCAGTACTTC
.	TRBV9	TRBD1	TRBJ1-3	CASSLGTDSGNTIYF	TGTGCCAGCAGCCTCGGGACAGACTCTGGAAACACCATATATTTT
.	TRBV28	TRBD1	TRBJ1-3	CASSLSHSTGAFSGNTIYF	TGTGCCAGCAGTTTATCCCATTCGACAGGGGCCTTCTCTGGAAACACCATATATTTT
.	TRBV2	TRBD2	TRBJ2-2	CASSLTSIANTGELFF	TGTGCCAGCAGTCTGACTAGCATCGCGAACACCGGGGAGCTGTTTTTT
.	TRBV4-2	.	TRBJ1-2	CASSQDIYGYTF	TGTGCCAGCAGCCAAGACATCTATGGCTACACCTTC
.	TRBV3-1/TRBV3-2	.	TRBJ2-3	CASGLAFTDTQYF	TGTGCCAGCGGTCTAGCGTTCACAGATACGCAGTATTTT
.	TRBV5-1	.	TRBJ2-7	CASSLAVTASEEQYF	TGCGCCAGCAGCTTGGCCGTCACCGCTAGCGAGGAGCAGTACTTC
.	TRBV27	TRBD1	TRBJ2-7	CASSLGQGNEQYF	TGTGCCAGCAGTTTAGGACAGGGAAACGAGCAGTACTTC
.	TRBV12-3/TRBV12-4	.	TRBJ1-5	CASRYGDQPQHF	TGTGCCAGCAGATACGGGGATCAGCCCCAGCATTTT
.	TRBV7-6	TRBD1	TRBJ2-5	CASSRNSAGTDGRETQYF	TGTGCCAGCAGCCGAAATTCCGCCGGGACAGATGGTCGGGAGACCCAGTACTTC
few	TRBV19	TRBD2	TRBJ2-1	CASSIVSGLADNEQFF	TGTGCCAGTAGTATAGTTAGCGGACTAGCGGACAATGAGCAGTTCTTC
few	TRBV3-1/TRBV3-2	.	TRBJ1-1	CASSHLTEAFF	TGTGCCAGCAGCCACCTCACTGAAGCTTTCTTT
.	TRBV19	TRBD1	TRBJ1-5	CASSIEGQDHYQPQHF	TGTGCCAGTAGTATAGAGGGACAGGATCATTATCAGCCCCAGCATTTT
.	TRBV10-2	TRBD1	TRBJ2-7	CASSGPTGARAGSYEQYF	TGCGCCAGCAGTGGCCCGACAGGGGCTCGGGCCGGCTCCTACGAGCAGTACTTC
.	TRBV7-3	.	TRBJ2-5	CASSPRGEETQYF	TGTGCCAGCAGCCCCCGCGGGGAAGAGACCCAGTACTTC
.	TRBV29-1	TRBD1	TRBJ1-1	CSVELLTGDTEAFF	TGCAGCGTTGAACTCTTAACAGGGGACACTGAAGCTTTCTTT
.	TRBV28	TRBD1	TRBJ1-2	CASIRTGTYGYTF	TGTGCCAGCATTAGGACAGGGACCTATGGCTACACCTTC
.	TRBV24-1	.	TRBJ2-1	CATSEIQGSEQFF	TGTGCCACCAGCGAGATCCAGGGTAGTGAGCAGTTCTTC
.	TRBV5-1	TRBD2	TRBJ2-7	CASSLTLAGENEQYF	TGCGCCAGCAGCTTGACTTTAGCGGGAGAGAACGAGCAGTACTTC
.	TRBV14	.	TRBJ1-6	CASSPTFGENSPLHF	TGTGCCAGCAGCCCTACGTTTGGGGAGAATTCACCCCTCCACTTT
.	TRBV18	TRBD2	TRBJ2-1	CAGVGLGGNEQFF	TGTGCCGGAGTGGGACTAGGAGGGAATGAGCAGTTCTTC
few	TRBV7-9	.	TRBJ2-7	CASSLSGLSYEQYF	TGTGCCAGCAGCTTATCGGGTCTTTCCTACGAGCAGTACTTC
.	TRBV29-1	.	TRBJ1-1	CSVERWSEAFF	TGCAGCGTTGAGAGGTGGTCTGAAGCTTTCTTT
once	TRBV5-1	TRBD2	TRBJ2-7	CASSFGLVESYEQYF	TGCGCCAGCAGCTTTGGACTAGTCGAATCCTACGAGCAGTACTTC
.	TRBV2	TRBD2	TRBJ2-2	CASSGSGGLTGELFF	TGTGCCAGCAGTGGGAGCGGGGGCCTCACCGGGGAGCTGTTTTTT
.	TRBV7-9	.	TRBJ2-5	CASSRWGIAETQYF	TGTGCCAGCAGCCGATGGGGCATTGCAGAGACCCAGTACTTC
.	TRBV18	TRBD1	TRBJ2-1	CASSHRDSHNEQFF	TGTGCCAGCTCGCACCGGGACAGCCACAATGAGCAGTTCTTC
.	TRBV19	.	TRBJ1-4	CASTGGIENNEKLFF	TGTGCCAGTACGGGAGGGATCGAGAATAATGAAAAACTGTTTTTT
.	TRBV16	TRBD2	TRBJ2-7	CASSQSWAGASYEQYF	TGTGCCAGCAGCCAATCTTGGGCGGGAGCCTCCTACGAGCAGTACTTC
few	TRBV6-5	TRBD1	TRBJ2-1	CASSWGQGSDEQFF	TGTGCCAGCAGTTGGGGACAGGGATCTGATGAGCAGTTCTTC
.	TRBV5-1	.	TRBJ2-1	CASRRSAEDEQFF	TGCGCCAGCAGGAGATCTGCGGAGGATGAGCAGTTCTTC
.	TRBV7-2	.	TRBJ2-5	CASRRQVGVQETQYF	TGTGCCAGCAGGAGACAGGTGGGGGTCCAAGAGACCCAGTACTTC
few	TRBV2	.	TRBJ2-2	CASSEGLNTGELFF	TGTGCCAGCAGTGAAGGACTGAACACCGGGGAGCTGTTTTTT
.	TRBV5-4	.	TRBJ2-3	CASSLGPSGADTQYF	TGTGCCAGCAGCTTGGGGCCTTCGGGAGCAGATACGCAGTATTTT
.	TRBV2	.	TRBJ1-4	CASSGQAFGEKLFF	TGTGCCAGCAGTGGACAGGCCTTTGGAGAAAAACTGTTTTTT
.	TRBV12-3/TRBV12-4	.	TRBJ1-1	CASTRGGGGTAFF	TGTGCCAGCACCCGGGGCGGGGGCGGAACGGCTTTCTTT
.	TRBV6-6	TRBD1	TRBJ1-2	CAMQGGYGYTF	TGTGCCATGCAGGGGGGCTATGGCTACACCTTC
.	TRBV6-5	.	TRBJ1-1	CASSQATDTEAFF	TGTGCCAGCAGTCAGGCGACGGACACTGAAGCTTTCTTT
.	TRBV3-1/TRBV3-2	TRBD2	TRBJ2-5	CASSQATSGRETQYF	TGTGCCAGCAGCCAAGCGACTAGCGGGAGAGAGACCCAGTACTTC
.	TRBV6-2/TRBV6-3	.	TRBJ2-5	CASSYLGVETQYF	TGTGCCAGCAGTTACTTGGGAGTGGAGACCCAGTACTTC
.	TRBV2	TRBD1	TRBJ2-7	CASSGGQGPRYEQYF	TGTGCCAGCAGTGGGGGACAGGGGCCCCGCTACGAGCAGTACTTC
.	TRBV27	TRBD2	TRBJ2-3	CASSFEAGGWDTQYF	TGTGCCAGCAGTTTCGAAGCGGGGGGATGGGATACGCAGTATTTT
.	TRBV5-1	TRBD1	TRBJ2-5	CASSYQQGAGETQYF	TGCGCCAGCAGCTACCAACAGGGGGCCGGGGAGACCCAGTACTTC
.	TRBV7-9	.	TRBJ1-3	CASSLRGSGNTIYF	TGTGCCAGCAGCTTAAGAGGATCTGGAAACACCATATATTTT
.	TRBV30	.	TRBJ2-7	CAWSIAYEQYF	TGTGCCTGGAGTATAGCCTACGAGCAGTACTTC
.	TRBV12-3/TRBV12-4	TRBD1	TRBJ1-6	CASSGRGYSPLHF	TGTGCCAGCAGCGGCAGGGGGTATTCACCCCTCCACTTT
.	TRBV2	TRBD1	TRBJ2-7	CASIYRGLSYEQYF	TGTGCCAGCATCTACAGGGGGCTTTCCTACGAGCAGTACTTC